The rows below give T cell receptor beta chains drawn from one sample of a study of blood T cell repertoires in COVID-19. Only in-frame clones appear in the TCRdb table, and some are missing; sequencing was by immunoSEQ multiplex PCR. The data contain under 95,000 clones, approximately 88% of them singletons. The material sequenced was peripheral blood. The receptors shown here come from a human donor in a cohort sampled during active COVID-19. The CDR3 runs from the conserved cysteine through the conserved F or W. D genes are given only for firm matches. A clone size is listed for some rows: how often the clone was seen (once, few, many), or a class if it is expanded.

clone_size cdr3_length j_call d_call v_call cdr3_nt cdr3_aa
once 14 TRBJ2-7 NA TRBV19 TGTGCCAGTAGTCTCAGACAGAGATCCTACGAGCAGTACTTC CASSLRQRSYEQYF
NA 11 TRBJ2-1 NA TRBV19 TGTGCCAGTAGGTCAGTAAGTGAGCAGTTCTTC CASRSVSEQFF
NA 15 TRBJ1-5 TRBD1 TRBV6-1 TGTGCCAGCAGTGAGTCGGACAGGGGTGATCAGCCCCAGCATTTT CASSESDRGDQPQHF
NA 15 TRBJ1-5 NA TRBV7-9 TGTGCCAGCAGTCAGGGAGGTTTGGGGGATCAGCCCCAGCATTTT CASSQGGLGDQPQHF
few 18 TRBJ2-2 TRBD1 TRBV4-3 TGCGCCAGCAGCCAGGGGGGACAGGGAGCGGCGGGCACCGGGGAGCTGTTTTTT CASSQGGQGAAGTGELFF
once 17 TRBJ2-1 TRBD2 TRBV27 TGTGCCAGCAGACCTGACCGGCTAGCGGGAGGAGGGAATGAGCAGTTCTTC CASRPDRLAGGGNEQFF
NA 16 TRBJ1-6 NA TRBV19 TGTGCCAGTAGCCCCCAAGGGGGGGGGCACGATTCACCCCTCCACTTT CASSPQGGGHDSPLHF
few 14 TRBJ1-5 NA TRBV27 TGTGCCAGCAGTTTCAGGGTCAGCAATCAGCCCCAGCATTTT CASSFRVSNQPQHF
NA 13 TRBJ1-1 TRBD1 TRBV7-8 TGTGCCAGCGGTACCAGGGGGAGCACTGAAGCTTTCTTT CASGTRGSTEAFF
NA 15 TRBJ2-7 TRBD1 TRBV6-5 TGTGCCAGCAGTATAGAACAGGGGTCTACCTACGAGCAGTACTTC CASSIEQGSTYEQYF
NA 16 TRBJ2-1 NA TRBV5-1 TGCGCCAGCAGCTTGGTGGCGGGGTTGGCTGACAATGAGCAGTTCTTC CASSLVAGLADNEQFF
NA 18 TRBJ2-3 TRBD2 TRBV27 TGTGCCAGCAGTCGACTAGCGGGGGACCTATCTACCACAGATACGCAGTATTTT CASSRLAGDLSTTDTQYF
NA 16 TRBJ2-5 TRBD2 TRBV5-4 TGTGCCAGCAGCGCCCCGACTAGCGGGGGTCAAGAGACCCAGTACTTC CASSAPTSGGQETQYF
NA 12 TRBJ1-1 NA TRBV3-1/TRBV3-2 TGTGCCAGCAGCCAGACGACAGATGAAGCTTTCTTT CASSQTTDEAFF
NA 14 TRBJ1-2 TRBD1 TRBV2 TGTGCTAGCAGTCTCCGGGACAGGGTGGGTGGCTACACCTTC CASSLRDRVGGYTF
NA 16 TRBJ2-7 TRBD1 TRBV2 TGTGCCAGCGTACTGGACCGGGACAGGGGCGTCAACGAGCAGTACTTC CASVLDRDRGVNEQYF
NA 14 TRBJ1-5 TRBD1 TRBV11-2 TGTGCCAGCAGCTTAGGGACAGGGGATCAGCCCCAGCATTTT CASSLGTGDQPQHF
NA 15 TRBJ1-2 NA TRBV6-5 TGTGCCAGCAGGCCTGGCGGACTTAGGGCGGTTGGCTACACCTTC CASRPGGLRAVGYTF
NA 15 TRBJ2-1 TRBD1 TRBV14 TGTGCCAGCAGCCAAAGACAGGGGGCTCGGCTTGAGCAGTTCTTC CASSQRQGARLEQFF
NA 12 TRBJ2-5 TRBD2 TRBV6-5 TGTGCCAGCAGGGGACTAGGGGAGACCCAGTACTTC CASRGLGETQYF
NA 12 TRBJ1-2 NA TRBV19 TGTGCCAGTCGTTTGTCTAACTATGGCTACACCTTC CASRLSNYGYTF
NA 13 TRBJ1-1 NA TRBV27 TGTGCCAGCAGCGTCGGGAGGACAGCTGTCGCTTTCTTT CASSVGRTAVAFF
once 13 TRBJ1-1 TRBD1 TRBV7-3 TGTGCCAGCAGCTTACTCCAGGGGGCTGAAGCTTTCTTT CASSLLQGAEAFF
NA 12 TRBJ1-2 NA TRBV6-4 TGTGCCAGCAGTGAAAGCGGCTATGGCTACACCTTC CASSESGYGYTF
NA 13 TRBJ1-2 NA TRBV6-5 TGTGCCAGCACCCGGGGGGAGCCCGGTGGCTACACCTTC CASTRGEPGGYTF
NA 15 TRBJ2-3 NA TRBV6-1 TGTGCCAGCAGTGAAGGTGCCCACATCACAGATACGCAGTATTTT CASSEGAHITDTQYF
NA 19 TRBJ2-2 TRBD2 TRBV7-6 TGTGCCAGCAGCTGGAGACTAGCTAGTCAAACTATGAACACCGGGGAGCTGTTTTTT CASSWRLASQTMNTGELFF
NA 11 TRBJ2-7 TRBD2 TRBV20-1 TGCAGTGCTTCGACTAGCAGCGAGCAGTACTTC CSASTSSEQYF
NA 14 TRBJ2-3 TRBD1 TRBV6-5 TGTGCCAGCAGTTACCAACAGGGGGTTGATACGCAGTATTTT CASSYQQGVDTQYF
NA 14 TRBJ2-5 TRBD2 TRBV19 TGTGCCAGTAGTCGTGGACTAGCAGAAGAGACCCAGTACTTC CASSRGLAEETQYF
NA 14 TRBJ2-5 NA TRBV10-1 TGCGCCAGCAGTTCTAGCGTTCAGTTCGAGACCCAGTACTTC CASSSSVQFETQYF
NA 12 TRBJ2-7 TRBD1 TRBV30 TGTGCCTGGGGGACAGGGTTCTACGAGCAGTACTTC CAWGTGFYEQYF
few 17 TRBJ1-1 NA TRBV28 TGTGCCAGCGTTGAAGCCGTGGGCGGGAACTTGAACACTGAAGCTTTCTTT CASVEAVGGNLNTEAFF
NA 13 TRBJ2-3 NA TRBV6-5 TGTGCCACCTCTCAACAGGGAACAGATACGCAGTATTTT CATSQQGTDTQYF
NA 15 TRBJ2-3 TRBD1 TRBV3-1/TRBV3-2 TGTGCCAGCAGCCAAACAGGGGGAGTCACAGATACGCAGTATTTT CASSQTGGVTDTQYF
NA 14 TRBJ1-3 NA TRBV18 TGTGCCAGCTCACCACAATCGGGGGGAAACACCATATATTTT CASSPQSGGNTIYF
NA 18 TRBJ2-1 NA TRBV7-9 TGTGCCAGCAGCTCGCCGCGGGATTTTGGAACCGCCTACAATGAGCAGTTCTTC CASSSPRDFGTAYNEQFF
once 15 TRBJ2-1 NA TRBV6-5 TGTGCCAGCAGCTCTGAGATCTCTAAATACAATGAGCAGTTCTTC CASSSEISKYNEQFF
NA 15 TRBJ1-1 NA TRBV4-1 TGCGCCAGCAGCCAAGAGCTATTGGTGAACACTGAAGCTTTCTTT CASSQELLVNTEAFF
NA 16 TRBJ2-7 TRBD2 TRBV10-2 TGCGCCAGCAGTGAGTTAGAGGTAGCGGGAGCCTACGAGCAGTACTTC CASSELEVAGAYEQYF
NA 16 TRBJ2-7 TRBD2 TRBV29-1 TGCAGCGTTGAACATCGCTCGGGACTAGGCCGCTACGAGCAGTACTTC CSVEHRSGLGRYEQYF
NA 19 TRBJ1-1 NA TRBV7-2 TGTGCCAGCAGCCTGGGCCCCCCTACCTCGGGACTGAAGAACACTGAAGCTTTCTTT CASSLGPPTSGLKNTEAFF
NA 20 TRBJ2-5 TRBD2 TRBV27 TGTGCCAGCAGTTTATCGAAGGGTTCCAGGGTAGCGGGAGCTCAAGAGACCCAGTACTTC CASSLSKGSRVAGAQETQYF